The text below deals with one T cell receptor beta chain. Its antigen is as yet unknown. The germline CDR1 and CDR2 sequences are SGHAT and FQNNGV. With 10 bases removed from V and 7 bases from J, the gap between germline ends came to 25 bases. The CDR3 loop spans 16 amino acids. No cell sorting was done before RNA was extracted from the tissue. The data were taken from a study of tumor and adjacent non-tumor tissue in lung cancer. Three rounds of nested PCR, following a modified ARM-PCR protocol, produced the TCRbeta library. From the multiplex PCR reads, TCRdb called clonotypes with MiXCR, one entry per CDR3 protein. Here the sample spans around 120,000 distinct CDR3 sequences, around three fifths being singletons. Notes on the study in general: Significantly higher TCR diversity was found in tumor than normal lung. Patients with more diverse tumor TCRs had worse survival. Normal lung showed higher cumulative top 100 clone frequency than tumor.

The TCR comes from a man younger than 40 with non-small cell lung cancer. Sequenced sample: lung tumor tissue. V usage is TRBV11-2 and J usage is TRBJ1-4; D is perhaps TRBD1 (6 bases). CDR3 region: CANSRGPTGGSEKLFF. CDR3 DNA sequence: TGTGCCAACAGTAGGGGACCGACAGGTGGAAGTGAAAAACTGTTTTTT.